This T cell receptor (beta chain) was observed in a study of cytomegalovirus exposure and HLA in healthy donors (dated by TCRdb to about 2017). At the level of the whole study: According to an earlier analysis of a few hundred of the donors, about 190 million T cells yielded roughly 100 million unique TCR beta sequences and 276 Gb of sequence data. An early release covering approximately 600 HLA-typed donors comprised approximately 290 gigabases of sequencing data and roughly 86 million unique TCR sequences. Of the approximately 400 genotyped donors, 81% were placed in the genetic ancestry cluster associated with self-reported Caucasian donors. The aim of the study was to test whether cataloging public T cell receptors could identify signatures of past pathogen exposure. Using immunosequencing, the study profiled T cell repertoires from about 650 subjects and related those repertoires to cytomegalovirus serostatus. A separate validation cohort of approximately 130 different subjects was used in addition to the approximately 670-subject first cohort. To predict cytomegalovirus infection status, the study brought together high-throughput TCR immunosequencing, statistical association of individual TCRs with disease status, and machine learning. To study patterns of TCR occurrence, a later analysis re-analyzed previously published TCR beta repertoires from around 700 donors and added high-resolution HLA genotyping. In the later analysis, no new phenotypic data were used to find candidate immune exposures; instead, reliance was placed on TCR beta sequences and their occurrence across donors. An earlier analysis of 587 of the donors used high-throughput TCR beta sequencing to judge whether each TCR beta V gene segment behaved as functional or pseudogenic. Donor age, sex, ethnicity and CMV serostatus were compiled together with the repertoire data. A later genetic analysis took genome-wide SNP genotypes for about 65% of the roughly 670 donors and used that subset as a discovery cohort. Every repertoire in the discovery cohort had been generated on one and the same sequencing platform. Both class I and class II loci were covered by HLA typing, at four-digit resolution. The number of typed donors differed by locus: about 620-640 for A, B, C, DRB1 and DQB1; some 500 for DQA1; 606 for DPA1; and 450 to 480 for DPB1. Several DR-DQ haplotypes were treated as single units for association and clustering because of strong linkage in the cohort. On average, 235,054 unique TCR beta nucleotide sequences were sequenced per donor among 398 genotyped donors of the cohort, with approximately 18% of those sequences being non-productive. The research as a whole found: In a later genetic analysis, a missense DCLRE1C variant was associated with V-gene and J-gene trimming of TCR beta chains, and the association was replicated in an independent cohort. Over 15 rarely observed V segments, including chromosome 9 orphons, were excluded from the earlier analysis of about 600 of the donors because counts were too low. The study gave a list of 150 to 200 TCR beta chains associated with cytomegalovirus. In this cohort, only TCR beta chains were sequenced, and detectable features were limited by the absence of alpha or paired-chain data. Linkage disequilibrium might explain the correlated functional status among segregating V segments, but an unknown experimental factor could not be excluded. A later analysis found that most CMV-associated TCR beta chains appeared HLA-restricted, with HLA associations seemingly driven largely by CMV exposure. HLA typing was unavailable for some donors at each locus, so association tests used only the typed subset. Most TCR sequences were observed very rarely across donors, whereas some public TCRs were present in many individuals. The authors suggested that the approach could potentially be extended to other disease states and immunological phenotypes. According to a later genetic analysis, donors in an Asian-associated ancestry cluster had fewer N-insertions in productive TCRs than the roughly 670-donor mean. Compared with equally common non-associated chains, HLA-associated TCR beta chains in a later analysis were more clonally expanded and had lower generation probabilities. A later analysis reported that several top co-occurrence clusters appeared linked to parvovirus B19, influenza, CMV and Epstein-Barr virus. The sequencing pipeline was judged likely to have produced a cluster of highly shared sequence variants as a technical artifact. For the cohort, immune exposure information was limited to CMV serostatus. Presence/absence analyses assumed roughly uniform sequencing depth across donors, an assumption that may not hold. Three of the identified cytomegalovirus-associated TCR beta chains were confirmed in vitro to be specific for cytomegalovirus antigens. Strong co-occurrence of HLA alleles, especially DR and DQ, made assigning TCR associations to individual alleles difficult. In a later analysis, around 17,000 TCR beta sequences were associated with specific HLA alleles at a false discovery rate of 0.05. In an earlier analysis of more than 500 of the donors, most TCR beta V segments appeared in productive rearrangements about 87% or about 30% of the time, broadly matching IMGT annotations. A later analysis found that TCR association rates varied across HLA loci, with DRB1 alleles showing the most associated TCRs and HLA-C alleles the fewest. A further reported finding was that TCR beta sequences accurately predicted the HLA-A and HLA-B alleles for most subjects in the first cohort. The classifier was reported to diagnose cytomegalovirus status with high specificity and sensitivity in both the original and validation cohorts.

In regard to this clone: The target of this receptor is not known. Per-base qualities were not stored, and no clone one base away is much larger.

The cohort comprised 710 or so healthy bone marrow donors. At the time of sampling, all cohort members were nominally healthy, though unrecorded immune exposures were likely present. The donor tested CMV seropositive, placing the donor among the roughly 300 seropositive members of the cohort. A peripheral blood sample was provided by each donor, and peripheral blood mononuclear cells were used for TCR beta sequencing. The Qiagen DNeasy Blood Extraction Kit was used to extract genomic DNA from the blood cell samples. The protocol used for the library was the immunoSEQ multiplex PCR assay. For the multiplex PCR, a mixture combining 60 forward primers for TCR Vbeta segments and 13 reverse primers for TCR Jbeta segments was used. A multiplex PCR assay on genomic DNA amplified the CDR3 region of rearranged TCR beta genes. Amplified TCR beta libraries were sequenced as 87-base-pair reads on the Illumina HiSeq System. The authors' analysis ran thus. A later analysis counted approximately 84 million unique TCR beta chains across the 666 repertoires, and roughly 9.9 million of these chains were shared by at least two donors. Raw reads were error-corrected and collapsed into unique sequences by a nearest-neighbor algorithm in which closely related sequences were merged to remove PCR and sequencing errors. CDR3 sequences were aligned to IMGT reference sequences to assign V, D and J gene segments. For a sequence to be retained, a match of at least six nucleotides was required to both a V gene segment and a J gene segment. Rearrangements were called productive when the CDR3 lacked stop codons and stayed in frame with V and J; all others were non-productive. CDR3 was defined according to IMGT convention as the region running from the second conserved V-encoded cysteine to the conserved J-encoded phenylalanine. The earlier analysis of roughly 590 of the donors excluded sequences that lacked an unambiguous match to a single V gene segment. In an earlier analysis of some 590 of the donors, V segments were called functional above 56.7% productive rearrangements and were called segregating when the between-donor standard deviation exceeded 5%. A statistical classification framework was developed to diagnose cytomegalovirus status using the catalog of TCR beta chain sequences. V and J gene assignment, in a later analysis, came from comparing TCR nucleotide sequences with IMGT/GENE-DB human TR gene sequences. A later analysis assigned CDR3 sequences and most-parsimonious VDJ recombination scenarios with the TCRdist pipeline. In a later analysis, every TCR beta chain was defined by the combination of its CDR3 amino acid sequence and its V-gene family, and reads without a unique V-gene family were dropped. In a later analysis, approximately 590 highly shared, low-generation-probability nucleotide sequences were removed to address suspected cross-contamination and a sequencing artifact. In a later analysis, a clonal expansion index was calculated for each public chain from normalized within-repertoire ranks of inferred template counts. In a later analysis, generation probabilities were computed using a VDJ recombination model fitted to out-of-frame rearrangements, and the results were checked against IGoR. A later analysis scored TCR-TCR, TCR-HLA and TCR-CMV co-occurrence with hypergeometric tests, applying a repertoire-size bias correction to TCR pairs. False discovery rates were estimated in a later analysis by permuting HLA or CMV assignments 20 times. In a later analysis, co-occurring TCRs were grouped using DBSCAN, with TCRdist sequence similarity added in when clustering inside HLA-allele-positive subsets. For co-occurrence clustering, repertoires with fewer than 30,000 or more than 120,000 public chains were excluded, along with five repertoires with anomalous nucleotide sharing. The table comes from immuneACCESS by way of TCRdb, which keeps in-frame sequences with V and J called. Part of the clones is missing from these tables; in studies checked, under half for an unresolved V gene and the rest for unknown reasons. The DNA was the basis for D and trimming; V, J and clone size are from that table. This sample lists 150,000 to 200,000 clones; around 72% were detected once. The ten most abundant clones make up approximately 7.1% of the sample.

Sequencing input: PBMCs. The TCR comes from a man aged 35 to 55 in good health and CMV-seropositive.

The CDR3 reads CASRGQGAFGYTF. The DNA sequence follows: TGTGCCAGCAGAGGACAGGGGGCTTTTGGCTACACCTTC. The rearranged chain carries TRBV5-6 and TRBJ1-2, and 11 junctional nucleotides match TRBD1. The CDR3 runs 13 residues from the cysteine to the phenylalanine. Left in the record is the CDR3 DNA by itself, 39 bases read in frame from the first base. Germline trimming: 5 bases from V, 7 bases from J; junction bases outside gene matches: 4. According to the germline V gene, CDR1 reads SGHDT and CDR2 reads YYEEEE.